The entry that follows covers one T cell receptor (beta chain) sequence. This clone's antigen is unknown. No base quality values were provided; no much bigger clone lies one nucleotide off. Receptor amplification or capture employed 5' RACE. Sequencer: Illumina HiSeq 2500. The second PCR ran for roughly 7 to 12 cycles and used a J-beta primer mix along with a sample-barcoded 5' primer. A template-switch 5' adaptor carrying 12 random nucleotides introduced a unique molecular identifier onto each TCR beta cDNA molecule. Each sample yielded at least 2.5 million CDR3-containing paired-end reads. First-strand cDNA synthesis was performed from all RNA using the Mint cDNA synthesis kit, with priming by a TRBC-specific oligonucleotide. All cDNA was treated with uracil-DNA glycosylase and then went through a first 18-cycle PCR with the universal primers M1SS and BC2_uni_R. In the original analysis: For normalization, 1 million high-quality reads were randomly selected from each sample, with every read carrying a distinct molecular identifier. Instead of being binned into consensus sequences, reads that shared molecular identifiers were thrown out. MiTCR, with a Q25 quality threshold and the strictest error-elimination algorithm, was used for CDR3 identification, clonotype clustering and error correction. A nonparametric unseen species model with Euler transformation was used to estimate a lower bound on total TCR beta diversity. TCRdb redid the processing of the public reads, applying fastp at Q25 and MiXCR, and retained in-frame beta chains. Rows merge per CDR3 protein into single entries with the most common DNA and genes. None of the V and J calls come from the authors' own analysis; TCRdb made them. The sample table contains approximately 350,000 distinct CDR3 sequences; only one count was recorded for 45% to 60% of them. Roughly 51% of the sample is taken by the ten largest.

This sample was included in a study of blood T cells in healthy people across ages (dated by TCRdb to the mid-2010s). With respect to the entire study: In model experiments, roughly one uniquely barcoded TCR beta cDNA molecule per two T cells was captured by template switching. The study measured age-related changes in TCR beta repertoire diversity using deep sequencing normalized with unique cDNA molecular identifiers. Donors were grouped into four age groups: young (average about 15 years), middle-aged (39), aged (about 59) and long-lived (over 80). Donors of different ages were randomly distributed across sequencing lanes to avoid experimental bias. The study analyzed two additional independent replicas of 1 million unique cDNA reads from the same blood draw for two donors, one aged 18 to 30 and one aged 80 or older.

Systemically healthy Caucasian individuals from Russia, some 36 in total and aged about 6 to 100 years, were included as donors. Approximately 9.3 milliliters of peripheral blood were drawn from each donor into EDTA-treated Vacutainer tubes. PBMCs were isolated by Ficoll-Paque density-gradient centrifugation, with at least 7 million obtained per sample. Trizol reagent was used to extract total RNA from PBMCs, with at least 5.5 micrograms per sample. The percentages of naive CD45RAhigh/CD27high T cells were determined by flow cytometry on a PBMC aliquot from every donor. The CDR3 holds 15 amino acids from the cysteine to the phenylalanine. The read is trimmed to its CDR3 DNA, 45 bases read in frame from base 1. Looking up the germline V gene yields CDR1 SGHRS and CDR2 YFSETQ. General conclusions and limits of the study: Because donor CMV infection status was unknown, age-related changes in expanded clonotypes were potentially confounded. Because profiling used bulk unsorted PBMCs, naive and antigen-experienced compartments could not be compared conclusively. Observed TCR beta diversity correlated strongly with the percentage of naive T cells measured by flow cytometry. Compared with the aged group, the long-lived group had more naive CD4+ T cells, fewer expanded clones and increased TCR diversity, a pattern suggesting age selection. Observed TCR beta diversity per million T cells fell roughly linearly with age, and a significant reduction was already apparent by age around 40. Estimates of total diversity from one million sequenced T cells were regarded as lower bounds and underestimates.

Here the chain combines TRBV5-1 and TRBJ2-4; a confident D gene designation cannot be given. The end of the DNA aligns better with TRBJ2-5, so the J call may be wrong. Sequenced sample: blood. This receptor was obtained from a man between 60 and 70 years old in good health. The CDR3 amino acid sequence is: CASSLNSGFGETQYF. At the DNA level, the sequence is TGCGCCAGCAGCTTGAACTCCGGGTTTGGGGAGACCCAGTACTTC.